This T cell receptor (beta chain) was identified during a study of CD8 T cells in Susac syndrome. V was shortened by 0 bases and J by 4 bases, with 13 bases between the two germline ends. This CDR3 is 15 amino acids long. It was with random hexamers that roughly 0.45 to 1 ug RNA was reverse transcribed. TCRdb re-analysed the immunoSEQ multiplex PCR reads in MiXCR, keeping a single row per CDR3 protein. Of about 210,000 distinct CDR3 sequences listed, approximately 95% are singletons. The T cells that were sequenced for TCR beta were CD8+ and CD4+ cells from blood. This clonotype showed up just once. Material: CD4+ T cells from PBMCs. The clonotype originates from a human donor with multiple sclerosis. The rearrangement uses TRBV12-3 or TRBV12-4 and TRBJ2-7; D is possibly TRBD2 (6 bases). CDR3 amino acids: CASSLADRAGYEQYF. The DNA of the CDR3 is TGTGCCAGCAGTTTAGCTGACCGGGCGGGGTACGAGCAGTACTTC.